These 14 T cell receptor beta chains were sequenced from one sample in a study of cytomegalovirus exposure and HLA in healthy donors. The PCR employed 60 Vbeta primers together with 13 Jbeta primers. TCRdb's table, derived via immunoSEQ multiplex PCR, lists solely in-frame clones and lacks some. The sample holds about 100,000 clones, roughly 70% seen once. Sequencing was done on a sample of PBMCs. Receptors were obtained from a woman under 30 in good health and CMV-seropositive.

This chain joins TRBV18 and TRBJ2-7; D may be TRBD1 (5 bases). The length of the CDR3 is 14 residues. V dropped 5 bases and J dropped 5 bases, with 16 bases sitting between them. Germline V gene lookup returns CDR1 KGHSH and CDR2 LQKENI. CDR3 nucleotides: TGTGCCAGCTCATTCTTGGGGCCTGCGGACGAGCAGTACTTC. It encodes CASSFLGPADEQYF.

In DNA form, the CDR3 reads TGTGCCAGCAGCCCCGGACAGTACAATGAGCAGTTCTTC. This encodes CASSPGQYNEQFF. This sequence joins TRBV2 and TRBJ2-1; D might be TRBD1 (6 bases). The germline V and J ends were trimmed by 6 bases and 4 bases, with 10 bases remaining between them. The CDR3 spans 13 residues. Germline V gene data show CDR1 as SNHLY and CDR2 as FYNNEI.

The chain couples TRBV7-6 to TRBJ2-2; 13 nucleotides line up with TRBD2. Germline CDR1 SGHVS, CDR2 FNYEAQ. With V trimmed by 4 bases and J by 6 bases, 8 bases remained unmatched. The CDR3 runs to 17 residues. The CDR3 spells CASSSGTSGERAGELFF. CDR3 in DNA: TGTGCCAGCAGCTCCGGGACTAGCGGGGAAAGAGCCGGGGAGCTGTTTTTT.

The chain recombines TRBV7-9 with TRBJ2-3; 8 bases agree with TRBD2. The trim removed 7 bases at V and 4 bases at J, leaving 10 bases unmatched. The CDR3 totals 15 residues. The germline V gene has CDR1 SEHNR and CDR2 FQNEAQ (reference sequence). The CDR3 here is CASTPGGPSSDTQYF. In DNA form, the CDR3 reads TGTGCCAGCACCCCGGGGGGGCCTTCTTCAGATACGCAGTATTTT.

This sequence joins TRBV14 and TRBJ2-6; 7 nucleotides line up with TRBD1. The CDR3 totals 19 residues. V trimming: 3 bases; J trimming: 0 bases; junction bases outside the gene matches: 11. Germline values: CDR1 SGHDN, CDR2 FVKESK. The CDR3 nucleotides are TGTGCCAGCAGCCAGTGGACAGGCCTTCCCTTCTCTGGGGCCAACGTCCTGACTTTC. Amino acid sequence: CASSQWTGLPFSGANVLTF. The variable domain in full, with the rest retrieved from reference TRBV14 and TRBJ2-6, is EAGVTQFPSHSVIEKGQTVTLRCDPISGHDNLYWYRRVMGKEIKFLLHFVKESKQDESGMPNNRFLAERTGGTYSTLKVQPAELEDSGVYFCASSQWTGLPFSGANVLTFGAGSRLTVL.

On this clone itself: At one end, the junction sequence differs from germline, possibly due to a read error. This chain joins TRBV7-9 and TRBJ1-3; tentative D call: TRBD1 (6 bases). The length of the CDR3 is 15 residues. Germline loops: CDR1 SEHNR, CDR2 FQNEAQ (reference sequence). For the CDR3, the DNA is TGTTCCAGCAGCTCCAACAGGGACTCTGGAAACACCATATATTTT. Translating gives CSSSSNRDSGNTIYF.

The gene calls are TRBV7-2 and TRBJ2-2; 7 bases are shared with TRBD2. Germline V gene data show CDR1 as SGHTA and CDR2 as FQGNSA. V dropped 3 bases and J dropped 5; count of bases not matched to a gene: 9. The CDR3 is made up of 16 amino acids. CDR3 sequence: CASSFSRTSRTGELFF. Here the CDR3 DNA reads TGTGCCAGCAGCTTCTCGAGGACTAGTCGGACCGGGGAGCTGTTTTTT.

This clone was counted only a few times. The V and J genes are TRBV29-1 and TRBJ2-5; 9 bases fit TRBD2. CDR3 length: 13 residues. CDR1 is SQVTM and CDR2 is ANQGSEA in the germline V gene. V lost 4 bases, J lost 5 bases, and 5 bases stayed unmatched. The CDR3 sequence is CSVGPAGGETQYF. DNA for the CDR3: TGCAGCGTTGGTCCCGCGGGGGGGGAGACCCAGTACTTC.

The sample holds a few counts of this clone. The chain combines TRBV5-5 with TRBJ1-1; D ambiguous. Deletions cut 2 bases from V and 1 base from J, with 12 bases between. Germline CDR1 SGHKS, CDR2 YYEKEE (reference sequence). This CDR3 comprises 15 residues. The CDR3 bases are TGTGCCAGCAGCTTCCAGCCGACACAGAACACTGAAGCTTTCTTT. It encodes CASSFQPTQNTEAFF. Complete variable domain (other parts from reference TRBV5-5 and TRBJ1-1): DAGVTQSPTHLIKTRGQQVTLRCSPISGHKSVSWYQQVLGQGPQFIFQYYEKEERGRGNFPDRFSARQFPNYSSELNVNALLLGDSALYLCASSFQPTQNTEAFFGQGTRLTVV.

The chain employs TRBV30 and TRBJ2-3; a weak D match, TRBD1 (7 bases). Germline loops: CDR1 GTSNPN, CDR2 SVGIG (reference sequence). V was clipped by 5 bases and J by 5 bases, with 20 bases between them. This CDR3 has 15 residues. CDR3 bases: TGTGCCTGGCGTAGGGGAGGCAGGGGGTTAGATACGCAGTATTTT. This codes for CAWRRGGRGLDTQYF. The whole variable domain, remainder taken from reference TRBV30 and TRBJ2-3, is SQTIHQWPATLVQPVGSPLSLECTVEGTSNPNLYWYRQAAGRGLQLLFYSVGIGQISSEVPQNLSASRPQDRQFILSSKKLLLSDSGFYLCAWRRGGRGLDTQYFGPGTRLTVL.

The CDR3 DNA reads TGTGCCATCAGTGAGTCGACGGGTCTGGGCAATCAGCCCCAGCATTTT. This gives the protein CAISESTGLGNQPQHF. V gene TRBV10-3 combines with J gene TRBJ1-5; unclear D gene. This CDR3 has 16 residues. Trimming left V 0 bases short and J 2 bases short, with 11 bases between. Germline V gives CDR1 ENHRY, CDR2 SYGVKD.

The chain couples TRBV5-1 to TRBJ2-3; 8 nucleotides line up with TRBD2. V lost 2 bases to trimming and J lost 5 bases; unmatched junction nucleotides: 4. Germline V gene data show CDR1 as SGHRS and CDR2 as YFSETQ. There are 14 residues in the CDR3. The CDR3 DNA reads as TGCGCCAGCAGCTTAGGACTAGCAGGAGATACGCAGTATTTT. This sequence encodes CASSLGLAGDTQYF.

The gene calls are TRBV28 and TRBJ1-2; D might be TRBD1 (5 bases). Germline V CDR1 and CDR2: MDHEN, SYDVKM. CDR3 length: 13 amino acids. Trimming left V 6 bases short and J 3 bases short, with 11 bases between. DNA of the CDR3: TGTGCCAGCAGACTATTGACAGACTATGGCTACACCTTC. As protein: CASRLLTDYGYTF.

The chain carries TRBV5-4 and TRBJ2-7, with D possibly TRBD2 on 6 matching bases. V was shortened by 4 bases and J by 7 bases, with 15 bases between the two germline ends. From germline, CDR1 is SGHNT and CDR2 YYREEE (reference sequence). There are 13 residues in the CDR3. CDR3 residues: CASSPLPREEQYF. For the CDR3, the DNA is TGTGCCAGCAGCCCCTTACCCCGGGAGGAGCAGTACTTC.